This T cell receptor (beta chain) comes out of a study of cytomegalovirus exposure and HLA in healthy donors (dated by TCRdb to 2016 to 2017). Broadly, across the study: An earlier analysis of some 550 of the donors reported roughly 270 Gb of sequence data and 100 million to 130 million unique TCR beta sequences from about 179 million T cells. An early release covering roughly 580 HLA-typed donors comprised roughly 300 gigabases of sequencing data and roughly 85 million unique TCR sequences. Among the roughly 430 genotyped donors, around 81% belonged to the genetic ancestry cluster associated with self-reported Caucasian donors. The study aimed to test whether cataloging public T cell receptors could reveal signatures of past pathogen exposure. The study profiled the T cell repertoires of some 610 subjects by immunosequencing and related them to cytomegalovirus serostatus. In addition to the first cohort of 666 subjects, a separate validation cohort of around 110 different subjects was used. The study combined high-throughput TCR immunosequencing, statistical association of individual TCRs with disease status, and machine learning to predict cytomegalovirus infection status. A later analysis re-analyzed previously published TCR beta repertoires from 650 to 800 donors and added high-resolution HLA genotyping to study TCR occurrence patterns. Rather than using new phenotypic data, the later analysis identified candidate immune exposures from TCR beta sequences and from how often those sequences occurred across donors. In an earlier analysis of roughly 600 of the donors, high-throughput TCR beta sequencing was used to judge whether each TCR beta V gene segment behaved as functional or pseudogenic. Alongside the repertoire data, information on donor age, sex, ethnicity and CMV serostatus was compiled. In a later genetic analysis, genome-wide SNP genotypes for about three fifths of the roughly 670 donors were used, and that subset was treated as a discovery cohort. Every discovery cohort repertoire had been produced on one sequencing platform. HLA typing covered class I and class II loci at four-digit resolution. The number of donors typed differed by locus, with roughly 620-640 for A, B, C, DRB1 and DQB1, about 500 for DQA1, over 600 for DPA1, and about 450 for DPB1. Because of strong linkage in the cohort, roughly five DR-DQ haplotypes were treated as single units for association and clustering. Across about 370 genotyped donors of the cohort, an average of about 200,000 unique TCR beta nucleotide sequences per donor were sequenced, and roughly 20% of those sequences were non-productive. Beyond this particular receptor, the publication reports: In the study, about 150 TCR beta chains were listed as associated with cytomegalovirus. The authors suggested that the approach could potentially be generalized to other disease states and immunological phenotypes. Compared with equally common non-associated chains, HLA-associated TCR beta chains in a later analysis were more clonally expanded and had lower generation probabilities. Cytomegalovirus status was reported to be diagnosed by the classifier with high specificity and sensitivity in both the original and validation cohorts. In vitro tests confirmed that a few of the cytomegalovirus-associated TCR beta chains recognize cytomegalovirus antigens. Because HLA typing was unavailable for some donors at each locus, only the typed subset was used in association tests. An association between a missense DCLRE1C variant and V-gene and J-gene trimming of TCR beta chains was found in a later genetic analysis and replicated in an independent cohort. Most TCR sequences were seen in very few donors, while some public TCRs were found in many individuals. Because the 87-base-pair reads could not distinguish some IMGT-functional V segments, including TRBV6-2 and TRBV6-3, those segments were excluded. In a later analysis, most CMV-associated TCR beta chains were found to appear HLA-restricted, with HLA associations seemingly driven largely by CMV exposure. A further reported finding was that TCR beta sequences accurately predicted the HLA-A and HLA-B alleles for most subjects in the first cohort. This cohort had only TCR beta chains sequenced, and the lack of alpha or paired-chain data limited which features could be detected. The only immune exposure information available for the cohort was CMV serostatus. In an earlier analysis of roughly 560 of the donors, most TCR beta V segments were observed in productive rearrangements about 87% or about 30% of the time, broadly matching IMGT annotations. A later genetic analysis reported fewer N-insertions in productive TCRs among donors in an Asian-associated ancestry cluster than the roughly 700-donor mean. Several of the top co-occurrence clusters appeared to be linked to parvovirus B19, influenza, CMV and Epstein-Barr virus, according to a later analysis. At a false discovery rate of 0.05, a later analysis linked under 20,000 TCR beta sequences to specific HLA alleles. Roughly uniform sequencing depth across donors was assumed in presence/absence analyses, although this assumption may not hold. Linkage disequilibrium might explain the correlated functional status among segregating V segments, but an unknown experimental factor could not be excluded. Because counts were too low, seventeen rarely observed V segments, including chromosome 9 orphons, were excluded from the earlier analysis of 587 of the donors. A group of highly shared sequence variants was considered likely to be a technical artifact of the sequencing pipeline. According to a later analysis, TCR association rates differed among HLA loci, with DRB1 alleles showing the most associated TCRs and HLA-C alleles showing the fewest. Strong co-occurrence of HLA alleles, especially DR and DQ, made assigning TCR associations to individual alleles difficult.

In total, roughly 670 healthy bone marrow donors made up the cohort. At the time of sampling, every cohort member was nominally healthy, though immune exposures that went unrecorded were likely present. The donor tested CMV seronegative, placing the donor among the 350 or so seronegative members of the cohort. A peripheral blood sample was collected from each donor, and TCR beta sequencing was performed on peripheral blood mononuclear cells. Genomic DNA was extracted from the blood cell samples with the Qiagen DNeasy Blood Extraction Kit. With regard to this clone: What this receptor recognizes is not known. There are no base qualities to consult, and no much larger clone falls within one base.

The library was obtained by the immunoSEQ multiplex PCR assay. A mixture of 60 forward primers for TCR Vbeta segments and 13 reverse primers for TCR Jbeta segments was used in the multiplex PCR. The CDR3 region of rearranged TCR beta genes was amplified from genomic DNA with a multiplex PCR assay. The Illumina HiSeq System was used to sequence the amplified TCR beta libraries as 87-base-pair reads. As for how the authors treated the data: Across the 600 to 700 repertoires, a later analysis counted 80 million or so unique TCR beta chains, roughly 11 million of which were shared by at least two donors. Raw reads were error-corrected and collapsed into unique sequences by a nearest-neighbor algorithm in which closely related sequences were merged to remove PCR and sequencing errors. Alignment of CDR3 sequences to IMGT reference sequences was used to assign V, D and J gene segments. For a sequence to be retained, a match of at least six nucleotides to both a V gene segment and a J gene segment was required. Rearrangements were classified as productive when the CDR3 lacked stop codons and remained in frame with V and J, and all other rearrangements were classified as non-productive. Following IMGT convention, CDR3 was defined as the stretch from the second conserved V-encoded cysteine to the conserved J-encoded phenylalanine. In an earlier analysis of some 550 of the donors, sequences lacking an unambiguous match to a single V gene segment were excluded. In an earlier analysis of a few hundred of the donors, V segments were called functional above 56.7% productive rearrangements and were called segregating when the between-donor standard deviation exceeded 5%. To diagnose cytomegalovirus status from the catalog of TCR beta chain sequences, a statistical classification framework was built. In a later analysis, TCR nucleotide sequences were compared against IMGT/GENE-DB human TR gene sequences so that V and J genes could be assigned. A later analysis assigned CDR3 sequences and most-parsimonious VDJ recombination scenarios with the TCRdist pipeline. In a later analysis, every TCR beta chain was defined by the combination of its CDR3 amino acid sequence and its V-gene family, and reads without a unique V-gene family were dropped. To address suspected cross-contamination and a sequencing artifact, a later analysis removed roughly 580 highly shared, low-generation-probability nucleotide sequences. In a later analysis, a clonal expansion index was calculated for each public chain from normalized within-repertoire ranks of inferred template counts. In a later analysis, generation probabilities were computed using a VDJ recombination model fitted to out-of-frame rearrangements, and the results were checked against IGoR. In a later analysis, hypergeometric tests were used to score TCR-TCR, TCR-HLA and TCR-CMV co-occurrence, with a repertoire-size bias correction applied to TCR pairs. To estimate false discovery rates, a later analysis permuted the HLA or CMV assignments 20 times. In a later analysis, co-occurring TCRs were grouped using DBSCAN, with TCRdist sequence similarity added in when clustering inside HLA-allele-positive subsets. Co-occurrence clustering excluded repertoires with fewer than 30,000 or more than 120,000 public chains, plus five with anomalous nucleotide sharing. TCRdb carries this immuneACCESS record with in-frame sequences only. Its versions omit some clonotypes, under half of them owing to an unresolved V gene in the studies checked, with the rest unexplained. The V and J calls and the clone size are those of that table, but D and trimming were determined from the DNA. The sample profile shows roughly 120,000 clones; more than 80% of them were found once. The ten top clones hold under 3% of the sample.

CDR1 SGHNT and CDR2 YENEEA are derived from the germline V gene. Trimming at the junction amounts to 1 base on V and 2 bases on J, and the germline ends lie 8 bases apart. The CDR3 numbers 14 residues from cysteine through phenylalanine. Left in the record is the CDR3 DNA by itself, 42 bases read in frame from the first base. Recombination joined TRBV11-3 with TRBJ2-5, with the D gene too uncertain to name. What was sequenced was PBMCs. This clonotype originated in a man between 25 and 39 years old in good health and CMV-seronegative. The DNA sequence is TGTGCCAGCAGCTTAGGTGGTCGGCAAGAGACCCAGTACTTC. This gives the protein CASSLGGRQETQYF. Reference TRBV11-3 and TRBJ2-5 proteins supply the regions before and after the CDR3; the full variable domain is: EAGVVQSPRYKIIEKKQPVAFWCNPISGHNTLYWYLQNLGQGPELLIRYENEEAVDDSQLPKDRFSAERLKGVDSTLKIQPAELGDSAVYLCASSLGGRQETQYFGPGTRLLVL.